This T cell receptor (beta chain) was identified during a study of cytomegalovirus exposure and HLA in healthy donors. V was trimmed by 2 bases and J by 4 bases, leaving 5 bases between them. Germline values: CDR1 GTSNPN, CDR2 SVGIG (reference sequence). CDR3 length: 11 amino acids. The primer mix had 60 Vbeta and 13 Jbeta primers. The repertoire was sequenced with immunoSEQ multiplex PCR; TCRdb's copy has only in-frame clones and lacks some. Of under 150,000 clones listed, roughly 79% are singletons. A word on this clone: Its antigen is unknown.

General study points: As was reported, the HLA-A and HLA-B alleles of most subjects were accurately predicted from TCR beta sequences.

All the people who gave samples were healthy bone marrow donors. The rearrangement joins TRBV30 to TRBJ1-2; D not certain. Sample: PBMCs. The clonotype was recovered from a woman in her 40s in good health and CMV-seronegative. The chain's CDR3 is CAWSLSYGYTF. As DNA, the CDR3 is TGTGCCTGGAGTCTGTCCTATGGCTACACCTTC.